The source of this TCR beta chain is a study of T cell responses to AZD1222 COVID-19 vaccine. Findings and limits, study-wide: Per reports, nearly half of all spike-specific TCRs target regions that are unmutated in variants. Vaccine-associated CD4 TCRs ranged over spike, dominating at 160-218 and 743-854.

TCRdb's copy holds only in-frame clones and misses some; the assay was immunoSEQ multiplex PCR. The table includes roughly 180,000 clones, about nine tenths detected once. Remarks on this clone: Its specificity is not known.

V trimming: 2 bases; J trimming: 0 bases; junction bases outside the gene matches: 7. Germline loops: CDR1 SGHTA, CDR2 FQGNSA. The CDR3 contains 16 residues. V is TRBV7-2 and J is TRBJ2-7; 7 nucleotides align to TRBD1. The TCR sequence derives from an adult in good health. The sequencing here drew on peripheral blood, taken on day 0 of AZD1222 vaccination. CDR3 sequence: CASSLMGQMSSYEQYF. CDR3 in DNA: TGTGCCAGCAGCTTAATGGGACAGATGAGCTCCTACGAGCAGTACTTC.